This T cell receptor beta chain was found in a study of blood T cell repertoires in COVID-19. Study overall: The United States, Italy and Spain provided the acute and convalescent COVID-19 samples. From T cells, B-cell-depleted T cells, or PBMCs came the material, which was cDNA or gDNA.

Germline assignment: CDR1 ENHRY and CDR2 SYGVKD. V lost 8 bases to trimming and J lost 9 bases; unmatched junction nucleotides: 14. The CDR3 contains 16 residues. This clone has only one observation. Per the original methods: Amplifying reference gene primers gave estimates of nucleated cell counts. The data were produced by immunoSEQ multiplex PCR, yet TCRdb's version contains in-frame clones alone and is incomplete. V, J and clone size derive from that table, while D and trimming were established from the DNA sequence. The table lists around 170,000 clones, 74% of them singletons, with 3% in the top ten.

This chain uses TRBV10-3 with TRBJ2-1; 12 bases align to TRBD2. This sequence originates from an elderly woman with acute or convalescent COVID-19. The sequenced material came from peripheral blood. The CDR3 loop is CAIGEATSGSLGEQFF. DNA of the CDR3: TGTGCCATCGGGGAAGCGACTAGCGGGAGTCTTGGTGAGCAGTTCTTC.